Sequencing of this T cell receptor (beta chain) was carried out in a study of T cells in Graves' hyperthyroidism and ophthalmopathy. This CDR3 has 13 amino acids. The germline V gene encodes CDR1 LNHDA and CDR2 SQIVND (reference sequence). Losses at the gene ends were 5 bases for V and 5 bases for J; bases not matched to a gene: 5. This clonotype occurred many times. No antigen is known for it. Findings and limits, study-wide: Ophthalmopathy, as predicted by the model, came a median approximately 6.5 months after the prediction. Most thyroid clonotypes expanded above 0.001 appeared in blood too.

Amplification yielded TCR beta CDR3 regions, with RNA transcripts as the source. The TCR CDR3 was amplified in a first-round RT-PCR using the HTBI primer set. Using its own MiXCR run on the multiplex PCR reads, TCRdb lists one record per CDR3 protein. The sample records almost 600,000 distinct CDR3 sequences, around 42% being singletons. These patients, aged 18 to 65, had recently diagnosed hyperthyroidism lasting under 2 months. This chain links TRBV19 with TRBJ2-5; 7 nucleotides agree with TRBD1. The sequence derives from a woman between 18 and 29 years old with Graves' hyperthyroidism. The source material was peripheral blood or thyroid tissue (not recorded which). The CDR3: CASSPTGLETQYF. In nucleotides, the CDR3 is TGTGCCAGTAGTCCGACAGGGTTGGAGACCCAGTACTTC.